These 32 T cell receptor beta chains came from one sample sequenced in a study of metastatic and nonmetastatic thyroid tumors. No patient had received any treatment before thyroid surgery. With MiXCR, TCRdb reprocessed the PCR reads. Of tens of thousands of clones in the sample, around 15% were seen once. Specimen: blood. Receptors were obtained from a female donor with papillary thyroid cancer or a benign thyroid nodule (not recorded which). Some clones in this sample may be carry-over from other donors' samples.

Comments on this clone: Being one base from a much bigger clone, this may be a read error. The rearrangement joins TRBV4-1 to TRBJ2-1; 7 bases agree with TRBD2. CDR1 and CDR2 (germline): MGHRA, YSYEKL. There are 17 residues in the CDR3. The chain's CDR3 is CASSLRSGDYSHNEQFF. CDR3 coding DNA: TGCGCCAGCAGCCTTAGATCCGGGGACTACTCCCACAATGAGCAGTTCTTC.

The rearrangement links TRBV7-2 to TRBJ2-5; D is possibly TRBD1 (6 bases). The V gene lost 4 bases and the J gene lost 8 bases, with 17 bases spanning the gap. In germline, CDR1 is SGHTA, CDR2 FQGNSA. This CDR3 is built from 14 residues. This CDR3 reads CASSYTGCRDTQYF. The CDR3 DNA reads as TGTGCCAGCAGCTACACAGGGTGTCGGGATACCCAGTACTTC.

In its sample, this clone was seen many times. The chain carries TRBV28 and TRBJ1-5, with D perhaps TRBD1 (5 bases). Trimming left V 3 bases short and J 3 bases short, with 12 bases between. Germline CDR1 reads MDHEN; CDR2 reads SYDVKM. The CDR3 has 15 amino acids. CDR3 sequence (DNA): TGTGCCAGCAGTTTCAGGGTTATAAACAATCAGCCCCAGCATTTT. Amino acid sequence: CASSFRVINNQPQHF.

The chain employs TRBV6-2 or TRBV6-3 and TRBJ1-1; no firm D call. This CDR3 spans 11 amino acids. Trimming removed 4 bases from V and 13 bases from J, with 13 bases in between. The V gene's germline CDR1 is MNHEY and CDR2 SVGEGT. The CDR3 region has the DNA TGTGCCAGCAGTTTTGGACCTAAAGATTTCTTT. This sequence encodes CASSFGPKDFF.

This clone was seen a few times. Compared with germline, one end of the junction differs, possibly owing to a read error. This chain uses TRBV6-1 with TRBJ2-2; TRBD1 might be the D (7 bases). CDR3 length: 16 amino acids. The germline V gene has CDR1 MNHNS and CDR2 SASEGT. The CDR3 is CASTNGGGAVTWELFF. CDR3 in DNA: TGTGCCAGCACCAACGGAGGGGGCGCAGTCACCTGGGAGCTGTTTTTT.

The J gene is TRBJ2-7, the V gene TRBV4-1, with D perhaps TRBD1 (5 bases). Trimming took off 7 bases at V and 3 bases at J, with 16 bases between the two ends. The CDR3 loop spans 14 amino acids. Germline CDR1 is MGHRA and CDR2 is YSYEKL. The CDR3 DNA follows: TGCGCCAGCACCCCAGGCCAGGGATACTACGAGCAGTACTTC. Translated: CASTPGQGYYEQYF.

By sample share, this clone is medium-sized. The chain joins TRBV27 to TRBJ2-2; D remains unclear. Looked up from germline, CDR1 is MNHEY and CDR2 is SMNVEV (reference sequence). The CDR3 is made up of 15 amino acids. V lost 6 bases to trimming and J lost 4 bases, with 15 bases between them. The CDR3 here is CASSRGRSATGELFF. DNA of the CDR3: TGTGCCAGCAGCCGAGGACGGTCTGCCACCGGGGAGCTGTTTTTT.

Many counts were recorded for this clone. J is TRBJ1-5 and V is TRBV27; D may be TRBD1 (6 bases). V was clipped by 5 bases and J by 2 bases, with 10 bases between them. The CDR3 is 14 amino acids. Germline V CDR1 and CDR2: MNHEY, SMNVEV (reference sequence). CDR3 sequence: CASSPGGGNQPQHF. CDR3 DNA: TGTGCCAGCAGTCCGGGGGGCGGCAATCAGCCCCAGCATTTT.

The chain is built from TRBV9 and TRBJ2-1, with 8 bases identical to TRBD1. The CDR3 loop spans 15 amino acids. Unmatched junction bases numbered 6, after V lost 3 bases and J lost 4 bases. Germline CDR1 is SGDLS and CDR2 is YYNGEE. This chain's CDR3 is CASSAPDRVYNEQFF. In nucleotides, the CDR3 is TGTGCCAGCAGCGCGCCGGACAGGGTTTACAATGAGCAGTTCTTC. Full variable domain (remainder filled in from reference TRBV9 and TRBJ2-1): DSGVTQTPKHLITATGQRVTLRCSPRSGDLSVYWYQQSLDQGLQFLIQYYNGEERAKGNILERFSAQQFPDLHSELNLSSLELGDSALYFCASSAPDRVYNEQFFGPGTRLTVL.

Many counts were recorded for this clone. The sample holds other DNA sequences that translate to the same CDR3. The rearrangement links TRBV27 to TRBJ2-7; 7 bases are shared with TRBD2. The CDR3 runs 15 residues. Per germline, CDR1 MNHEY and CDR2 SMNVEV (reference sequence). After removal of 6 bases from V and 0 bases from J, the junction contained 8 bases not matched to a gene. For the CDR3, the DNA is TGTGCCAGCAGAGGGACCAGCGGGAACTCCTACGAGCAGTACTTC. It yields the protein CASRGTSGNSYEQYF.

This clone has ten or more counts. The genes are TRBV20-1 and TRBJ2-7; 10 nucleotides align to TRBD2. Germline-derived CDR1 and CDR2 are DFQATT and SNEGSKA (reference sequence). Trimming at V came to 5 bases and at J to 2 bases, leaving 6 bases not matched to a gene. The CDR3 is 14 amino acids. CDR3 sequence: CSAPLAGGPYEQYF. DNA for the CDR3: TGCAGTGCTCCCTTAGCGGGAGGACCCTACGAGCAGTACTTC.

This chain connects TRBV5-1 to TRBJ2-7; no clear D gene. Trimming stripped 4 bases from V and 1 base from J, with 18 bases between. The CDR3 has 16 amino acids. Germline V gene lookup returns CDR1 SGHRS and CDR2 YFSETQ. The CDR3 sequence: CASSNGGTRFSYEQYF. CDR3 nucleotide sequence: TGCGCCAGCAGCAATGGCGGTACACGGTTTTCCTACGAGCAGTACTTC.

This clone occurred many times. The rearrangement uses TRBV27 and TRBJ2-2, with D uncertain. The V gene's germline CDR1 is MNHEY and CDR2 SMNVEV (reference sequence). Trimming left V 4 bases short and J 1 base short, with 1 base between. The CDR3 totals 12 residues. The CDR3 bases are TGTGCCAGCAGTTGGAACACCGGGGAGCTGTTTTTT. Encoded protein: CASSWNTGELFF.

The chain links TRBV10-1 to TRBJ2-7; 11 bases match TRBD2. Per germline, CDR1 WNHNN and CDR2 SYGVQD (reference sequence). The CDR3 spans 15 residues. The V and J ends lost 2 bases and 3 bases, in that order; junction bases with no gene match: 3. The CDR3 spells CASSEGTSGDYEQYF. DNA for the CDR3: TGCGCCAGCAGTGAGGGGACTAGCGGAGACTACGAGCAGTACTTC.

This chain links TRBV11-3 with TRBJ2-3; D is tentatively TRBD1 or TRBD2 (5 bases each). The CDR3 has 15 residues. V was pared by 2 bases and J by 6 bases, with 15 bases between. The V gene's germline CDR1 is SGHNT and CDR2 YENEEA. The CDR3 nucleotides are TGTGCCAGCAGCTTACGGGACGCCCCCGAGGATACGCAGTATTTT. Its protein is CASSLRDAPEDTQYF.

The chain's CDR3 is CASSGAGTGTYYQYF. As DNA, the CDR3 is TGTGCCAGCAGCGGAGCCGGGACAGGCACCTACTATCAGTACTTC. This chain uses TRBV7-2 with TRBJ2-7; 8 bases agree with TRBD1. The V gene's germline CDR1 is SGHTA and CDR2 FQGNSA. The V gene end was trimmed by 5 bases and the J gene end by 10 bases; junction bases not matched to a gene: 16. The CDR3 consists of 15 residues. Drawing the rest from reference TRBV7-2 and TRBJ2-7, the complete variable domain is GAGVSQSPSNKVTEKGKDVELRCDPISGHTALYWYRQSLGQGLEFLIYFQGNSAPDKSGLPSDRFSAERTGGSVSTLTIQRTQQEDSAVYLCASSGAGTGTYYQYFGPGTRLTVT.

This clone appeared many times. The chain carries TRBV20-1 and TRBJ2-5, with a tentative D call TRBD1 (5 bases). CDR3 length: 15 residues. V dropped 6 bases and J dropped 0 bases, with 17 bases sitting between them. CDR1 is DFQATT, CDR2 SNEGSKA, per germline (reference sequence). The DNA of the CDR3 is TGCAGTGCCGGACGAGACAGTAGGTACCAAGAGACCCAGTACTTC. It translates to CSAGRDSRYQETQYF.

At least ten counts were recorded for this clone. The genes are TRBV9 and TRBJ2-7; D unresolved. This CDR3 has 12 residues. Germline assignment: CDR1 SGDLS and CDR2 YYNGEE. Trimming pared 4 bases from V and 5 bases from J, leaving 10 bases between. The CDR3 sequence is CASSITQNEQYF. DNA of the CDR3: TGTGCCAGCAGCATCACCCAGAACGAGCAGTACTTC.

This clone came up many times. J is TRBJ2-3 and V is TRBV20-1, with TRBD2 as a possible D gene (5 bases). CDR1 is DFQATT, CDR2 SNEGSKA, per germline (reference sequence). The CDR3 runs 13 residues. V lost 5 bases to trimming and J lost 3 bases, with 12 bases between them. The CDR3, as DNA: TGCAGTGCTCCAGCCGGGGTAACAGATACGCAGTATTTT. Translated: CSAPAGVTDTQYF.

This clone was detected many times. The chain uses TRBV12-3 or TRBV12-4 and TRBJ2-2; 8 bases line up with TRBD2. The junction had 10 bases not matched to a gene; V was cut back by 6 bases and J by 4 bases. The CDR3 length is 16 residues. The CDR3 DNA follows: TGTGCCAGCAGATCCGGACTAGCAGAGACCACCGGGGAGCTGTTTTTT. Amino acids: CASRSGLAETTGELFF.

Only a few counts were recorded for this clone. The chain has TRBV12-3 or TRBV12-4 and TRBJ2-2; 11 nucleotides agree with TRBD2. V was clipped by 6 bases and J by 5 bases; unmatched bases: 5. This CDR3 region has 15 residues. The CDR3 spells CASRHSGGATGELFF. Written as DNA, the CDR3 is TGTGCCAGCAGACATAGCGGGGGGGCTACCGGGGAGCTGTTTTTT.

With respect to this clone: A much larger clone differs by one base, so this may be a read error. J is TRBJ1-6 and V is TRBV6-1; D is ambiguous. Trimming removed 7 bases from V and 5 bases from J, with 15 bases in between. This CDR3 has 15 residues. The germline CDR1 and CDR2 sequences are MNHNS and SASEGT. This CDR3 reads CASIPSTPDNSPLHF. The CDR3, as DNA: TGTGCCAGCATTCCGTCGACTCCGGATAATTCACCCCTCCACTTT.

Relative to its sample, this clone is medium-sized (0.01 to 0.1%). The rearrangement joins TRBV6-1 to TRBJ1-2; TRBD1 matches 7 bases. The CDR3 is 15 residues long. The germline V gene encodes CDR1 MNHNS and CDR2 SASEGT. Trimming took 0 bases from V and 3 from J; bases not matched to a gene: 4. The CDR3 sequence: CASSEAAGGYYGYTF. The DNA for the CDR3 is TGTGCCAGCAGTGAAGCGGCAGGGGGGTACTATGGCTACACCTTC.

This clone has a count of ten or more. The chain links TRBV2 to TRBJ1-5; TRBD1 might be the D (5 bases). CDR1 and CDR2 from the germline V gene are SNHLY and FYNNEI. The length of the CDR3 is 17 residues. Trimming stripped 0 bases from V and 0 bases from J, with 12 bases between. The CDR3 bases are TGTGCCAGCAGTGAAGCGCTGGGGGGAACTAGCAATCAGCCCCAGCATTTT. Translating it yields CASSEALGGTSNQPQHF. The full variable domain, in which reference TRBV2 and TRBJ1-5 provide the parts outside the CDR3, is EPEVTQTPSHQVTQMGQEVILRCVPISNHLYFYWYRQILGQKVEFLVSFYNNEISEKSEIFDDQFSVERPDGSNFTLKIRSTKLEDSAMYFCASSEALGGTSNQPQHFGDGTRLSIL.

V and J are TRBV7-6 and TRBJ2-1; 9 nucleotides match TRBD2. The J call may be faulty, since TRBJ2-7 better matches the DNA end. Germline V gives CDR1 SGHVS, CDR2 FNYEAQ. This CDR3 contains 15 residues. The CDR3 loop reads CASSSSSGSIIEQYF. CDR3 DNA sequence: TGTGCCAGCAGCTCAAGTAGCGGGAGCATCATCGAGCAGTACTTC.

This clone was seen ten or more times. The V and J genes are TRBV30 and TRBJ1-1; the D is unclear. The CDR3 is made up of 14 amino acids. V lost 0 bases and J lost 1, with 9 bases in between. CDR1 is GTSNPN and CDR2 is SVGIG in the germline V gene (reference sequence). CDR3 sequence (DNA): TGTGCCTGGAGTGTAGTGACGGCGAACACTGAAGCTTTCTTT. Protein product: CAWSVVTANTEAFF.

Judged by abundance, this clone is medium-sized (0.01 to 0.1%). The chain links TRBV6-2 or TRBV6-3 to TRBJ2-3, with 11 positions matching TRBD1. Per the germline V gene, CDR1 is MNHEY and CDR2 is SVGEGT. The CDR3 totals 16 residues. The V segment lost 3 bases and the J segment 5 bases; nucleotides outside the gene matches: 7. The CDR3 nucleotides read TGTGCCAGCAGTTATTACCGGGACAGGGGGAAAGATACGCAGTATTTT. Translation gives CASSYYRDRGKDTQYF.

This clone was detected ten times or more. The CDR3 DNA reads TGTGCCTGGAGTTCCCAGATCCAAGAGACCCAGTACTTC. It encodes CAWSSQIQETQYF. This chain links TRBV30 with TRBJ2-5; D call uncertain. The length of the CDR3 is 13 residues. Germline CDR1 is GTSNPN and CDR2 is SVGIG (reference sequence). Trimming took off 2 bases at V and 1 base at J, with 8 bases between the two ends.

This clone was counted at least ten times. This chain uses TRBV18 with TRBJ2-7; the D gene is possibly TRBD2 (5 bases). V was cut by 6 bases and J by 2 bases, with 17 bases left in between. The CDR3 loop spans 15 amino acids. Looked up from germline, CDR1 is KGHSH and CDR2 is LQKENI. CDR3 coding DNA: TGTGCCAGCTCCCCGGGGAAAGGGAAAGCCTACGAGCAGTACTTC. It is translated as CASSPGKGKAYEQYF.

This clone was seen repeatedly, ten times or more. This chain connects TRBV18 to TRBJ2-7; D gene uncertain. This CDR3 region has 15 residues. The germline V and J ends were trimmed by 1 base and 2 bases, with 12 bases remaining between them. Germline V gene data show CDR1 as KGHSH and CDR2 as LQKENI. In DNA form, the CDR3 reads TGTGCCAGCTCACCACTTCCTAGTCAAGCCTACGAGCAGTACTTC. The encoded protein is CASSPLPSQAYEQYF.

This clone came up many times. Here the CDR3 DNA reads TGTGCCAGCAGCTCTACCGGGACAGAAAGCTACGAGCAGTACTTC. Translating it yields CASSSTGTESYEQYF. This chain uses TRBV28 with TRBJ2-7; 7 bases are shared with TRBD1. The CDR3 totals 15 residues. Losses at the gene ends were 6 bases for V and 3 bases for J; bases not matched to a gene: 11. Germline CDR1 MDHEN, CDR2 SYDVKM. The variable domain in full, completed from reference TRBV28 and TRBJ2-7, reads DVKVTQSSRYLVKRTGEKVFLECVQDMDHENMFWYRQDPGLGLRLIYFSYDVKMKEKGDIPEGYSVSREKKERFSLILESASTNQTSMYLCASSSTGTESYEQYFGPGTRLTVT.

Details on this clone: A single base separates this from a much larger clone, so it may be a read error. The rearrangement links TRBV5-6 to TRBJ2-3; D not resolved. This CDR3 spans 11 amino acids. Germline loops: CDR1 SGHDT, CDR2 YYEEEE. The CDR3 DNA reads TGTGCCAGCAGCTTGTCACATACGAAGTATTTT. Translation: CASSLSHTKYF.